This T cell receptor beta chain was found in a study of T-cell reconstitution after alpha-beta-depleted transplantation in children. This CDR3 contains 15 residues. V shed 3 bases and J shed 1 base, with 10 bases lying between them. Researchers prepared the TCRbeta library using unique molecular identifiers, the study reports. In TCRdb, the PCR reads were re-called with MiXCR into one record per CDR3 protein. The profile covers around 400,000 distinct CDR3 sequences, with roughly 20% appearing a single time and around 4% taken by the ten largest. This clonotype was seen a few times. The input for sequencing was PBMCs from the stem cell graft donor, taken from the stem cell graft. J is TRBJ2-4 and V is TRBV12-3 or TRBV12-4; D gene ambiguous. The clonotype comes from a human donor who donated a stem cell graft to a child with acute myeloid leukemia. The CDR3 here is CASSFWVGAKNIQYF. CDR3 DNA: TGTGCCAGCAGTTTTTGGGTCGGCGCCAAAAACATTCAGTACTTC.